This TCR beta chain was recorded in a study of cytomegalovirus exposure and HLA in healthy donors. Study observations and caveats: Upon later analysis, TCR association rates were observed to vary by HLA locus, being highest for DRB1 and lowest for HLA-C. Reportedly, fewer N-insertions than the approximately 690-donor mean appeared in an Asian-associated ancestry cluster in a later analysis. In an earlier analysis, productive rearrangement rates for most beta V segments clustered near 87% or 30%.

This clone was recorded a few times. Antigen specificity is unknown. The PCR ran on 60 Vbeta and 13 Jbeta primers. Libraries were prepared by immunoSEQ multiplex PCR; TCRdb keeps only in-frame clonotypes and omits some of them. The table records 100,000 to 150,000 clones, just over 70% of them present only once. Germline V gives CDR1 MNHNS, CDR2 SASEGT. The CDR3 contains 17 residues. The sequence was collected from a woman aged 60 to 75 in good health and CMV-seropositive. The specimen was PBMCs. This sequence joins TRBV6-1 and TRBJ2-5; 9 bases match TRBD1. The J call could be wrong; TRBJ2-7 is a better fit for the DNA end. The CDR3 here is CASSEALQGQGSYEQYF. The CDR3, as DNA: TGTGCCAGCAGTGAAGCGCTTCAAGGACAGGGGTCCTACGAGCAGTACTTC.